The 22 T cell receptor beta chains reported below all come from one sample, sequenced in a study of T cells in Graves' hyperthyroidism and ophthalmopathy. There were TCR beta CDR3 regions amplified from RNA transcripts. Initially, a first-round RT-PCR of the TCR CDR3 employed the HTBI primer set. TCRdb used MiXCR to reprocess the multiplex PCR reads, holding one entry per CDR3 protein. The sample shows 600,000 or so distinct CDR3 sequences, just over 45% of them seen only once. Input material: peripheral blood or thyroid tissue (not recorded which). These receptors came from a woman younger than 30 with Graves' hyperthyroidism.

This clonotype was detected a few times. The V call is TRBV19, the J call TRBJ2-5; tentative D call: TRBD2 (6 bases). Per the germline V gene, CDR1 is LNHDA and CDR2 is SQIVND (reference sequence). CDR3 length equals 16 residues. V shed 4 bases and J shed 1 base, with 16 bases lying between them. The CDR3 region has the DNA TGTGCCAGTAGTACCCGTAGCGGAGGGTTCCAAGAGACCCAGTACTTC. This translates into CASSTRSGGFQETQYF.

This clonotype has at least ten counts. The J gene is TRBJ1-3, the V gene TRBV29-1; 11 nucleotides agree with TRBD1. The CDR3 extends over 14 amino acids. V shed 5 bases, J shed 3 bases, and the junction held 3 bases outside the gene matches. Germline V lookup: CDR1 SQVTM, CDR2 ANQGSEA. In DNA form, the CDR3 reads TGCAGCGTTCTGGACAGGGGGCTTGGAAACACCATATATTTT. Translation gives CSVLDRGLGNTIYF.

The V and J genes are TRBV29-1 and TRBJ1-1; no firm D call. V was cut by 0 bases and J by 0 bases, with 11 bases left in between. The CDR3 is made up of 15 amino acids. Germline lookup yields CDR1 SQVTM and CDR2 ANQGSEA. For the CDR3, the DNA is TGCAGCGTTGAAGATCGGGGTATCATGAACACTGAAGCTTTCTTT. This codes for CSVEDRGIMNTEAFF.

As concerns this clonotype: A much larger clone lies a single base off, so this may be a read error. This chain connects TRBV29-1 to TRBJ2-7; 10 nucleotides agree with TRBD1. The CDR3 contains 13 residues. The junction had 6 bases not matched to a gene; V was cut back by 6 bases and J by 4 bases. Germline CDR1 and CDR2: SQVTM and ANQGSEA. In DNA, the CDR3 is TGCAGCGTCGAGTCGGGACAGGGGTACGAGCAGTACTTC. It translates to CSVESGQGYEQYF.

This chain connects TRBV9 to TRBJ1-1; D is perhaps TRBD1 (5 bases). V was cut by 2 bases and J by 4 bases, with 12 bases left in between. Germline loops: CDR1 SGDLS, CDR2 YYNGEE. This CDR3 is built from 14 residues. In DNA, the CDR3 is TGTGCCAGCAGCGTGGGGGTGTTGAGCACTGAAGCTTTCTTT. Translation gives CASSVGVLSTEAFF.

The chain carries TRBV20-1 and TRBJ1-2, with 7 bases that match TRBD1. Germline V gene sequence: CDR1 DFQATT, CDR2 SNEGSKA (reference sequence). This CDR3 has 14 residues. Trimming took 5 bases from V and 7 from J; bases not matched to a gene: 13. The CDR3 spells CSAQLIDREGGYTF. In DNA form, the CDR3 reads TGCAGTGCTCAACTAATCGACAGGGAGGGTGGCTACACCTTC.

This clonotype was seen only a few times. V usage is TRBV7-8 and J usage is TRBJ1-6; D is perhaps TRBD1 (6 bases). The CDR3 spans 15 residues. The germline V and J ends were trimmed by 2 bases and 5 bases, with 10 bases remaining between them. Per germline, CDR1 SGHVS and CDR2 FQNEAQ. The CDR3 reads CASSLYRAHNSPLHF. DNA of the CDR3: TGTGCCAGCAGCTTATACAGGGCCCATAATTCACCCCTCCACTTT.

This clonotype was seen ten or more times. The rearrangement joins TRBV2 to TRBJ2-7; 9 nucleotides agree with TRBD1. This CDR3 has 12 residues. With V trimmed by 8 bases and J by 6 bases, 5 bases remained unmatched. Germline CDR1 is SNHLY and CDR2 is FYNNEI. The CDR3 loop reads CASGTGGGEQYF. In DNA, the CDR3 is TGTGCCAGCGGAACAGGGGGCGGCGAGCAGTACTTC.

The V gene is TRBV25-1, the J gene TRBJ1-1; TRBD1 is a possible D gene (6 bases). V was trimmed by 4 bases and J by 0 bases, leaving 18 bases between them. CDR1 and CDR2 from the germline V gene are MGHDK and SYGVNS. The CDR3 loop spans 17 amino acids. CDR3 bases: TGTGCCAGCAGTGCTCCGACAGGAGGGGAACTGAACACTGAAGCTTTCTTT. Translated: CASSAPTGGELNTEAFF.

The chain carries TRBV7-9 and TRBJ2-3; D possibly matches TRBD1 or TRBD2 (5 bases each). V was trimmed by 5 bases and J by 0 bases, leaving 6 bases between them. The CDR3 length is 13 residues. Germline V lookup: CDR1 SEHNR, CDR2 FQNEAQ (reference sequence). The CDR3 DNA sequence: TGTGCCAGCAGCCGGGACAGCACAGATACGCAGTATTTT. Translation: CASSRDSTDTQYF.

This rearrangement joins TRBV20-1 to TRBJ1-2; TRBD1 aligns across 7 bases. Germline V gene sequence: CDR1 DFQATT, CDR2 SNEGSKA (reference sequence). The V gene end was trimmed by 8 bases and the J gene end by 5 bases; junction bases not matched to a gene: 8. The CDR3 totals 12 residues. The CDR3 loop reads CSSRRGKYGYTF. In DNA, the CDR3 is TGCAGTTCCCGCAGGGGGAAGTATGGCTACACCTTC.

The rearrangement links TRBV25-1 to TRBJ1-2; D unresolved. Trimming cost V 8 bases and J 8 bases, with 12 bases left between them. This CDR3 contains 11 residues. The germline V gene has CDR1 MGHDK and CDR2 SYGVNS. CDR3 region: CASRDPGGYTF. CDR3 coding DNA: TGTGCCAGCCGGGATCCGGGGGGCTACACCTTC.

The genes are TRBV9 and TRBJ2-7; TRBD2 matches at 7 bases. The V gene's germline CDR1 is SGDLS and CDR2 YYNGEE. The CDR3 spans 16 residues. Trimming took 0 bases from V and 3 from J; bases not matched to a gene: 9. The CDR3 nucleotides are TGTGCCAGCAGCGTAGGGGTTGACGGGAGGCACTACGAGCAGTACTTC. Its protein is CASSVGVDGRHYEQYF.

This clonotype has ten or more counts. V is TRBV10-3 and J is TRBJ1-3; D remains unclear. The V end lost 4 bases, the J end lost 8 bases, and 12 bases lay between the germline ends. The CDR3 has 13 amino acids. Germline CDR1 ENHRY, CDR2 SYGVKD. The DNA of the CDR3 is TGTGCCATCAGTGGGACCGGGAAAGACACCATATATTTT. Protein: CAISGTGKDTIYF.

V gene TRBV25-1 combines with J gene TRBJ1-2; 9 positions match TRBD1. The trim removed 11 bases at V and 4 bases at J, leaving 14 bases unmatched. This CDR3 has 15 amino acids. The V gene's germline CDR1 is MGHDK and CDR2 SYGVNS. The CDR3 here is CAWSFTMTGGYGYTF. Written as DNA, the CDR3 is TGTGCCTGGAGCTTCACAATGACAGGGGGCTATGGCTACACCTTC.

This clonotype was recorded only once. This rearrangement joins TRBV25-1 to TRBJ1-2; D gene ambiguous. Trimming left V 5 bases short and J 4 bases short, with 14 bases between. Germline V gene lookup returns CDR1 MGHDK and CDR2 SYGVNS. This CDR3 has 14 amino acids. The CDR3 region is CASSTEAGVYGYTF. CDR3 DNA sequence: TGTGCCAGCAGTACTGAGGCAGGAGTCTATGGCTACACCTTC.

The chain employs TRBV25-1 and TRBJ2-6, with D uncertain. V was clipped by 7 bases and J by 5 bases, with 6 bases between them. The length of the CDR3 is 12 residues. Germline CDR1 and CDR2: MGHDK and SYGVNS. CDR3 amino acids: CASTSRANVLTF. In DNA form, the CDR3 reads TGTGCCAGCACATCTCGGGCCAACGTCCTGACTTTC.

In this sample, this clonotype turned up many times. The CDR3 here is CASSLADMGFSLRGWTF. CDR3 coding DNA: TGTGCCAGCAGCTTAGCGGATATGGGGTTCAGCCTCAGGGGCTGGACCTTC. This chain joins TRBV7-9 and TRBJ1-2; a weak D match, TRBD1 (6 bases). The germline CDR1 and CDR2 sequences are SEHNR and FQNEAQ (reference sequence). There are 17 residues in the CDR3. The ends were cut back, 0 bases at V and 14 bases at J, with 28 bases in the middle.

Comment on this clonotype: A much larger clone sits a single nucleotide away, making a read error possible. The chain joins TRBV29-1 to TRBJ2-5; TRBD2 agrees at 7 bases. The CDR3 loop spans 14 amino acids. Germline V gene data show CDR1 as SQVTM and CDR2 as ANQGSEA. The CDR3 nucleotides are TGCAGCGTTGAAGACCCTAGCGGACAAGAGGCCCAGTACTTC. The encoded protein is CSVEDPSGQEAQYF.

This clonotype was seen a handful of times. The J gene is TRBJ2-7, the V gene TRBV10-3, with D perhaps TRBD2 (6 bases). CDR3 size: 13 residues. Trimming pared 10 bases from V and 2 bases from J, leaving 15 bases between. Germline CDR1 reads ENHRY; CDR2 reads SYGVKD. CDR3 region: CASRPGVTYEQYF. The CDR3 nucleotides read TGTGCCAGCAGGCCGGGAGTGACCTACGAGCAGTACTTC.

This clonotype was counted ten times or more. The chain joins TRBV25-1 to TRBJ1-1; weak D call: TRBD1 (6 bases). In germline, CDR1 is MGHDK, CDR2 SYGVNS. V lost 1 base and J 1 base, leaving 10 bases between the germline ends. The CDR3 extends over 15 amino acids. This CDR3 reads CASSEWGGRNTEAFF. The CDR3 coding sequence is TGTGCCAGCAGTGAATGGGGGGGGCGGAACACTGAAGCTTTCTTT. Drawing the rest from reference TRBV25-1 and TRBJ1-1, the complete variable domain is EADIYQTPRYLVIGTGKKITLECSQTMGHDKMYWYQQDPGMELHLIHYSYGVNSTEKGDLSSESTVSRIRTEHFPLTLESARPSHTSQYLCASSEWGGRNTEAFFGQGTRLTVV.

V is TRBV11-1 and J is TRBJ1-2; the D gene is possibly TRBD1 (5 bases). From germline, CDR1 is SGHAT and CDR2 FQDESV (reference sequence). Trimming cost V 6 bases and J 6 bases, with 20 bases left between them. The CDR3 is 15 residues long. The CDR3 here is CASSWGVGTPDGYTF. DNA of the CDR3: TGTGCCAGCAGTTGGGGGGTAGGGACGCCCGATGGCTACACCTTC.